These T cell receptor beta chains were read from a single sample in a study of blood T cell repertoires in COVID-19. The assay was immunoSEQ multiplex PCR, and TCRdb's table has in-frame clones only and misses some. The sample records roughly 97,000 clones, 90% being singletons. The material sequenced was peripheral blood. The receptor source for this set is a man aged 55 to 70 with acute or convalescent COVID-19. Both conserved end residues are part of each CDR3. The D gene is left open where the match is weak. Clone size is stated in some rows and not others, as once, few, many or a class when expanded.

clone size | D gene | J gene | V gene | CDR3 protein | CDR3 DNA
. | TRBD1 | TRBJ1-2 | TRBV19 | CASSIQGAQWGYTF | TGTGCCAGTAGTATACAGGGGGCACAGTGGGGCTACACCTTC
. | . | TRBJ1-2 | TRBV4-1 | CASSGQGYYGYTF | TGCGCCAGCAGTGGTCAGGGGTACTATGGCTACACCTTC
once | TRBD1 | TRBJ1-1 | TRBV7-9 | CASSSRPGTGGGNTEAFF | TGTGCCAGCAGCTCTAGGCCCGGGACAGGCGGGGGGAACACTGAAGCTTTCTTT
. | . | TRBJ2-3 | TRBV6-5 | CASRPAGFSDTQYF | TGTGCCAGCAGGCCGGCGGGGTTTTCAGATACGCAGTATTTT
. | . | TRBJ2-2 | TRBV7-2 | CASSFRDTGELFF | TGTGCCAGCAGCTTCCGAGACACCGGGGAGCTGTTTTTT
. | TRBD2 | TRBJ2-5 | TRBV5-4 | CASSLRRGGLETQYF | TGTGCCAGCAGCTTGAGGCGGGGGGGCCTGGAGACCCAGTACTTC
. | TRBD1 | TRBJ2-6 | TRBV27 | CASSLFYQGDGANVLTF | TGTGCCAGCAGTTTATTCTACCAGGGGGATGGGGCCAACGTCCTGACTTTC
. | TRBD2 | TRBJ2-1 | TRBV3-1/TRBV3-2 | CASSPRFSGRPSNEQFF | TGTGCCAGCAGCCCCCGATTTAGCGGGAGGCCCTCCAATGAGCAGTTCTTC
. | . | TRBJ1-1 | TRBV5-1 | CASDNVDRGRGTEAFF | TGCGCCAGCGATAACGTGGACCGCGGAAGGGGAACTGAAGCTTTCTTT
. | TRBD1 | TRBJ1-1 | TRBV3-1/TRBV3-2 | CASSQLDRGLTEAFF | TGTGCCAGCAGCCAATTGGACAGGGGGTTAACTGAAGCTTTCTTT
. | . | TRBJ2-5 | TRBV5-1 | CASSLEGAGEETQYF | TGCGCCAGCAGCTTGGAAGGGGCAGGAGAAGAGACCCAGTACTTC
. | . | TRBJ2-3 | TRBV3-1/TRBV3-2 | CASSLNGRTDTQYF | TGTGCCAGCAGCCTAAACGGTCGCACAGATACGCAGTATTTT
. | . | TRBJ2-3 | TRBV12-3/TRBV12-4 | CASSSGQTQYF | TGTGCCAGCAGTTCCGGACAGACGCAGTATTTT
. | TRBD1 | TRBJ2-2 | TRBV10-2 | CASRGTANTGELFF | TGCGCCAGCAGGGGGACAGCGAACACCGGGGAGCTGTTTTTT
few | TRBD1 | TRBJ1-2 | TRBV3-1/TRBV3-2 | CASRRQGASYGYTF | TGTGCCAGCAGGCGACAGGGGGCAAGCTATGGCTACACCTTC
. | . | TRBJ2-4 | TRBV3-1/TRBV3-2 | CASSQGAAINIQYF | TGTGCCAGCAGCCAAGGAGCGGCTATCAACATTCAGTACTTC
. | . | TRBJ1-2 | TRBV6-5 | CAAATGTNYGYTF | TGTGCCGCAGCAACAGGGACTAACTATGGCTACACCTTC
. | . | TRBJ2-3 | TRBV3-1/TRBV3-2 | CASSPGQGGRDTQYF | TGTGCCAGCAGCCCCGGACAGGGAGGGAGGGATACGCAGTATTTT
. | . | TRBJ1-3 | TRBV28 | CASRNRDDIYF | TGTGCCAGCAGGAACAGGGACGACATATATTTT
. | TRBD1 | TRBJ1-2 | TRBV6-6 | CASSRGTGGARGYGYTF | TGTGCCAGCAGTCGCGGGACAGGGGGCGCTCGGGGTTATGGCTACACCTTC
. | TRBD1 | TRBJ2-2 | TRBV7-6 | CASSPAGGNTGELFF | TGTGCCAGCAGCCCAGCAGGGGGCAACACCGGGGAGCTGTTTTTT
. | . | TRBJ1-1 | TRBV27 | CASSLTQGSTEAFF | TGTGCCAGCAGTTTGACCCAGGGGAGTACTGAAGCTTTCTTT